This T cell receptor (beta chain) emerged from a study of Ad26.COV2.S vaccination and SARS-CoV-2 variants. Turning to the study itself: In the study, Ad26.COV2.S was injected intramuscularly once, or twice 56 days apart.

This CDR3 is 17 amino acids long. V lost 0 bases to trimming and J lost 5 bases, with 21 bases between them. The germline gives CDR1 SGHDT, CDR2 YYEEEE. Study-wide results and caveats: There was reportedly substantial breadth in spike-specific CD8+ and CD4+ T cell responses after vaccination. Vaccine recipients and placebo recipients showed similar non-spike TCR breadth.

Concerning this clone: Its antigen is currently unknown.

Treatment defined: some 20 received Ad26.COV2.S at low or high dose, single or two shots; roughly five received placebo; per-sample allocation not given. Repertoires come from day 63 after the first vaccine or placebo injection. Ad26.COV2.S expressed prefusion-stabilized spike from the original Wuhan strain. Repertoires were generated with immunoSEQ multiplex PCR, while TCRdb's copy carries only in-frame clones and drops some. The data show hundreds of thousands of clones, around 90% seen once. This receptor was obtained from a person aged 18-60 years who received the Ad26.COV2.S COVID-19 vaccine or a placebo. The starting material was peripheral blood, obtained in a trial of Ad26.COV2.S vaccine versus placebo. The rearrangement links TRBV5-6 to TRBJ2-7; a possible D gene is TRBD1 (6 bases). The CDR3 reads CASSLEFFTRGKNEQYF. CDR3 nucleotides: TGTGCCAGCAGCTTGGAATTTTTTACCAGGGGTAAGAACGAGCAGTACTTC.